The next 28 T cell receptor beta chains were all read from a single sample in a study of somatic mutations in cytotoxic T cells in rheumatoid arthritis. Produced via immunoSEQ multiplex PCR; TCRdb's table is partial and in-frame only. The data show 27,000 or so clones, around 87% seen once. Sample: CD8+ T cells sorted from blood. These receptors came from an adult with rheumatoid arthritis.

The chain employs TRBV28 and TRBJ2-7, with 7 bases identical to TRBD1. The V segment lost 5 bases and the J segment 2 bases; nucleotides outside the gene matches: 6. CDR3 length: 14 residues. Germline V gene data show CDR1 as MDHEN and CDR2 as SYDVKM. The CDR3 DNA is TGTGCCAGCAGTGCGAGGGACAGAACCTACGAGCAGTACTTC. Amino acid sequence: CASSARDRTYEQYF.

The rearrangement links TRBV19 to TRBJ2-1, with no clear D. Trimming removed 5 bases at V and 1 base at J, with 6 bases between. The length of the CDR3 is 13 residues. Germline CDR1 LNHDA, CDR2 SQIVND (reference sequence). Written as DNA, the CDR3 is TGTGCCAGTAGTCCCTGGTCCTACAATGAGCAGTTCTTC. It codes for CASSPWSYNEQFF.

The rearrangement uses TRBV7-2 and TRBJ2-7; weak D call: TRBD1 (5 bases). V lost 5 bases and J lost 2, with 13 bases in between. Germline CDR1 is SGHTA and CDR2 is FQGNSA. The CDR3 runs to 14 residues. The CDR3 sequence is CASSPVDTTYEQYF. For the CDR3, the DNA is TGTGCCAGCAGCCCGGTGGACACAACCTACGAGCAGTACTTC.

This chain uses TRBV5-6 with TRBJ2-7; 7 nucleotides agree with TRBD1. The CDR3 consists of 15 residues. Trimming cost V 4 bases and J 3 bases; bases outside gene matches: 10. Germline V gene data show CDR1 as SGHDT and CDR2 as YYEEEE. The CDR3 DNA reads as TGTGCCAGCAGCCGGGACAGAGGGACAAACTACGAGCAGTACTTC. This gives the protein CASSRDRGTNYEQYF.

This chain joins TRBV7-6 and TRBJ1-2, with TRBD1 as a possible D gene (6 bases). The CDR3 has 13 residues. Germline loops: CDR1 SGHVS, CDR2 FNYEAQ. V lost 7 bases to trimming and J lost 7 bases, with 16 bases between them. CDR3 amino acids: CASNSGGGSGYTF. Here the CDR3 DNA reads TGTGCCAGCAATTCCGGGGGCGGGAGTGGCTACACCTTC.

The chain recombines TRBV2 with TRBJ2-5; 7 nucleotides agree with TRBD1. The J call may be wrong; the DNA end is better matched by TRBJ2-7. The V gene's germline CDR1 is SNHLY and CDR2 FYNNEI. The CDR3 sequence is 17 residues long. The CDR3 spells CASNEPVQGSKGYEQYF. The CDR3 DNA sequence: TGTGCCAGCAACGAACCAGTACAGGGGAGTAAGGGATACGAGCAGTACTTC.

The chain recombines TRBV29-1 with TRBJ1-2; unclear D gene. Trimming took 2 bases from V and 2 from J, leaving 12 bases between them. This CDR3 spans 14 amino acids. In germline, CDR1 is SQVTM, CDR2 ANQGSEA. The CDR3 DNA sequence: TGCAGCGTTGAATGGGCTGGTAGCAACTATGGCTACACCTTC. Translating it yields CSVEWAGSNYGYTF. Filled out from reference TRBV29-1 and TRBJ1-2, the complete variable domain reads SAVISQKPSRDICQRGTSLTIQCQVDSQVTMMFWYRQQPGQSLTLIATANQGSEATYESGFVIDKFPISRPNLTFSTLTVSNMSPEDSSIYLCSVEWAGSNYGYTFGSGTRLTVV.

This chain connects TRBV4-1 to TRBJ2-1; possibly TRBD2 for D (5 bases). CDR1 and CDR2 from the germline V gene are MGHRA and YSYEKL. Trimming removed 1 base at V and 9 bases at J, with 7 bases between. The CDR3 sequence is 12 residues long. CDR3 sequence (DNA): TGCGCCAGCAGCCAAGCGGGGAGTGAGCAGTTCTTC. Residues: CASSQAGSEQFF.

The V and J genes are TRBV4-1 and TRBJ1-2, with D possibly being TRBD1 (5 bases). This CDR3 is built from 14 residues. V dropped 4 bases and J dropped 5 bases, with 14 bases sitting between them. Germline V CDR1 and CDR2: MGHRA, YSYEKL. The DNA of the CDR3 is TGCGCCAGCAGCCCCCGACGGGCAGGGTATGGCTACACCTTC. This codes for CASSPRRAGYGYTF.

This chain joins TRBV25-1 and TRBJ2-3; TRBD1 is a possible D gene (6 bases). Between the trimmed V and J ends, which lost 4 bases and 3 bases, there was a span of 17 bases. The germline CDR1 and CDR2 sequences are MGHDK and SYGVNS. The CDR3 is 16 amino acids. DNA for the CDR3: TGTGCCAGCAGTGTTTCACAGGGTTATTGGACAGATACGCAGTATTTT. Translating it yields CASSVSQGYWTDTQYF. The whole variable domain, filled in from reference TRBV25-1 and TRBJ2-3, reads EADIYQTPRYLVIGTGKKITLECSQTMGHDKMYWYQQDPGMELHLIHYSYGVNSTEKGDLSSESTVSRIRTEHFPLTLESARPSHTSQYLCASSVSQGYWTDTQYFGPGTRLTVL.

This sequence joins TRBV7-2 and TRBJ2-2; D call uncertain. CDR1 is SGHTA, CDR2 FQGNSA, per germline. Trimming removed 5 bases from V and 6 bases from J, with 13 bases in between. The CDR3 consists of 14 residues. As DNA, the CDR3 is TGTGCCAGCAGCCAGGTAGAAGGACCCGGGGAGCTGTTTTTT. Translation gives CASSQVEGPGELFF.

V usage is TRBV11-3 and J usage is TRBJ2-1; 9 nucleotides agree with TRBD1. Germline-derived CDR1 and CDR2 are SGHNT and YENEEA. The trim removed 5 bases at V and 7 bases at J, leaving 9 bases unmatched. This CDR3 has 15 residues. This CDR3 reads CASSPRTGVGNEQFF. The CDR3 bases are TGTGCCAGCAGCCCGAGGACAGGGGTCGGGAATGAGCAGTTCTTC.

The V and J genes are TRBV9 and TRBJ2-7; D may be TRBD2 (5 bases). This CDR3 spans 14 amino acids. Trimming took off 4 bases at V and 0 bases at J, with 11 bases between the two ends. Per the germline V gene, CDR1 is SGDLS and CDR2 is YYNGEE. The CDR3 DNA reads as TGTGCCAGCAGCCCAGGACTTACCTCCTACGAGCAGTACTTC. Protein product: CASSPGLTSYEQYF.

This clone was observed a handful of times. One junction end does not reproduce the germline sequence, and a read error may be involved. The chain combines TRBV28 with TRBJ2-5; D remains ambiguous. This CDR3 contains 11 residues. Germline V CDR1 and CDR2: MDHEN, SYDVKM. CDR3 nucleotide sequence: TGTGCCAGCAGCTCCCGAGAGGCCCAGTACTTC. The encoded protein is CASSSREAQYF. Full variable domain (remainder filled in from reference TRBV28 and TRBJ2-5): DVKVTQSSRYLVKRTGEKVFLECVQDMDHENMFWYRQDPGLGLRLIYFSYDVKMKEKGDIPEGYSVSREKKERFSLILESASTNQTSMYLCASSSREAQYFGPGTRLLVL.

The V call is TRBV2, the J call TRBJ2-2; maybe TRBD2 (6 bases). The germline V gene encodes CDR1 SNHLY and CDR2 FYNNEI. The CDR3 has 16 amino acids. V was shortened by 3 bases and J by 3 bases, with 14 bases between the two germline ends. CDR3 in amino acids: CASSERTGVYTGELFF. In DNA, the CDR3 is TGTGCCAGCAGTGAGAGGACGGGAGTATACACCGGGGAGCTGTTTTTT.

This clone was seen a single time. The V gene is TRBV7-6, the J gene TRBJ2-7; tentatively, D is TRBD2 (5 bases). The V gene lost 2 bases and the J gene lost 2 bases, with 16 bases spanning the gap. This CDR3 contains 16 residues. CDR1 is SGHVS and CDR2 is FNYEAQ in the germline V gene. Written as DNA, the CDR3 is TGTGCCAGCAGCTTATGGGAGAGCCCTGGGCCCTACGAGCAGTACTTC. It specifies CASSLWESPGPYEQYF.

This chain uses TRBV30 with TRBJ2-2; unclear D gene. Trimming left V 0 bases short and J 3 bases short, with 8 bases between. In germline, CDR1 is GTSNPN, CDR2 SVGIG (reference sequence). The length of the CDR3 is 14 residues. CDR3 bases: TGTGCCTGGAGTGTAAAACCGGACACCGGGGAGCTGTTTTTT. It specifies CAWSVKPDTGELFF.

This clone has only one observation. The CDR3 DNA reads TGTGCCAGCCACCGAATGATCAATCAGCCCCAGCATTTT. Amino acids: CASHRMINQPQHF. V and J are TRBV6-1 and TRBJ1-5, with unresolved D. The germline CDR1 and CDR2 sequences are MNHNS and SASEGT. Trimming took 8 bases from V and 3 from J, leaving 11 bases between them. This CDR3 contains 13 residues.

This sequence joins TRBV27 and TRBJ1-2, with TRBD1 as a possible D gene (6 bases). This CDR3 contains 11 residues. Germline CDR1 MNHEY, CDR2 SMNVEV (reference sequence). V was shortened by 9 bases and J by 6 bases, with 11 bases between the two germline ends. CDR3 in DNA: TGTGCCAGTGGGGGGGGCGATGGCTACACCTTC. It specifies CASGGGDGYTF.

This chain joins TRBV9 and TRBJ2-2; D may be TRBD2 (6 bases). The CDR3 loop spans 16 amino acids. In germline, CDR1 is SGDLS, CDR2 YYNGEE. V was trimmed by 0 bases and J by 5 bases, leaving 14 bases between them. The CDR3 bases are TGTGCCAGCAGCGTAGTTGACGGAGGGCGGACCGGGGAGCTGTTTTTT. It yields the protein CASSVVDGGRTGELFF.

This chain links TRBV7-9 with TRBJ2-1; TRBD2 matches at 10 bases. CDR3 length equals 15 residues. Germline-derived CDR1 and CDR2 are SEHNR and FQNEAQ (reference sequence). V lost 3 bases, J lost 4 bases, and 3 bases stayed unmatched. DNA for the CDR3: TGTGCCAGCAGCTTCCGGACTAGCGGATACAATGAGCAGTTCTTC. It specifies CASSFRTSGYNEQFF.

The chain couples TRBV6-5 to TRBJ2-1; 8 bases are shared with TRBD2. The CDR3 length is 16 residues. V trimming: 4 bases; J trimming: 0 bases; junction bases outside the gene matches: 5. Germline V CDR1 and CDR2: MNHEY, SVGAGI. The CDR3 DNA reads TGTGCCAGCAGTTCTATTAGCGGGATCTCCTACAATGAGCAGTTCTTC. Its translation: CASSSISGISYNEQFF.

This clone appeared a single time. V and J are TRBV27 and TRBJ2-7; 11 nucleotides line up with TRBD1. There are 15 residues in the CDR3. The junction had 3 bases not matched to a gene; V was cut back by 4 bases and J by 1 base. CDR1 and CDR2 from the germline V gene are MNHEY and SMNVEV (reference sequence). The CDR3 sequence is CASSWGTGGSYEQYF. The CDR3 DNA reads as TGTGCCAGCAGTTGGGGGACAGGGGGTTCCTACGAGCAGTACTTC.

The gene calls are TRBV27 and TRBJ2-1; 12 bases are a match to TRBD2. The V gene's germline CDR1 is MNHEY and CDR2 SMNVEV (reference sequence). The length of the CDR3 is 16 residues. The junction had 8 bases not matched to a gene; V was cut back by 3 bases and J by 8 bases. Written as DNA, the CDR3 is TGTGCCAGCAGTTTCCTTCTAGCGGGAGGGTATTATGAGCAGTTCTTC. Its translation is CASSFLLAGGYYEQFF.

This clone was counted only a few times. V gene TRBV9 combines with J gene TRBJ1-3; unclear D gene. The CDR3 has 15 residues. Germline lookup yields CDR1 SGDLS and CDR2 YYNGEE. V lost 0 bases to trimming and J lost 0 bases, with 7 bases between them. CDR3 in DNA: TGTGCCAGCAGCGTAGGTGTTAGCTCTGGAAACACCATATATTTT. This encodes CASSVGVSSGNTIYF.

The V call is TRBV6-6, the J call TRBJ2-3; D could derive from TRBD1 or TRBD2 (5 bases each). This CDR3 is built from 12 residues. V was shortened by 8 bases and J by 9 bases, with 15 bases between the two germline ends. CDR1 MNHNY and CDR2 SVGAGI come from the germline V gene (reference sequence). In nucleotides, the CDR3 is TGTGCCAGCCTCGATGGGACCAGAACGCAGTATTTT. Translation: CASLDGTRTQYF.

CDR3 sequence reads: CASSGYQETQYF. CDR3 in DNA: TGTGCCAGTTCAGGATACCAAGAGACCCAGTACTTC. V usage is TRBV19 and J usage is TRBJ2-5; no firm D call. This CDR3 contains 12 residues. Per germline, CDR1 LNHDA and CDR2 SQIVND (reference sequence). V shed 8 bases and J shed 0 bases, with 7 bases lying between them.

The chain joins TRBV6-5 to TRBJ2-7; TRBD1 aligns across 7 bases. The junction had 7 bases not matched to a gene; V was cut back by 5 bases and J by 3 bases. Germline CDR1 reads MNHEY; CDR2 reads SVGAGI. The CDR3 totals 14 residues. This CDR3 is CASSIDRVNYEQYF. The CDR3, as DNA: TGTGCCAGCAGTATCGACAGGGTCAACTACGAGCAGTACTTC.